The rows below give T cell receptor beta chains drawn from one sample of a study of cytomegalovirus exposure and HLA in healthy donors. Here immunoSEQ multiplex PCR was the method, and the copy in TCRdb shows in-frame clones only, minus some. In the table there are 100,000 to 130,000 clones, 60% to 75% of which are singletons. Sequenced sample: PBMCs. These receptors all come from a man aged 25 to 40 in good health and CMV-seronegative. Each CDR3 is given with its conserved first and last residue. D genes are given only for firm matches. The size entry is marked missing in some rows and otherwise reads once, few, many or a size class.

>-|TRBD2|TRBV5-4|TRBJ2-3|18
TGTGCCAGCAGCTTGGCAGGGGAGGTAGCGGGGGGGCGAGATACGCAGTATTTT
CASSLAGEVAGGRDTQYF
>once|TRBD1|TRBV5-1|TRBJ2-7|12
TGCGCCAGCAGCCTCGACAGGGACGAGCAGTACTTC
CASSLDRDEQYF
>-|-|TRBV5-1|TRBJ1-3|16
TGCGCCAGCAGCTTGGCCCCCGGGAACTCTGGAAACACCATATATTTT
CASSLAPGNSGNTIYF
>-|-|TRBV19|TRBJ2-2|13
TGTGCCAGTAGTATTTCAGGTTGGGGGGAGCTGTTTTTT
CASSISGWGELFF
>-|TRBD1|TRBV6-5|TRBJ2-1|15
TGTGCCAGCAGCTCACAGGGGGTTTCCTACAATGAGCAGTTCTTC
CASSSQGVSYNEQFF
>-|TRBD1|TRBV19|TRBJ2-5|11
TGTGCCAGTGGCAGGGGGGAGACCCAGTACTTC
CASGRGETQYF
>-|-|TRBV10-3|TRBJ1-1|13
TGTGCCACGATGGGACACCTGAACACTGAAGCTTTCTTT
CATMGHLNTEAFF
>-|TRBD2|TRBV28|TRBJ2-1|18
TGTGCCAGCAGCCTTTTTAAGGGTAGCGGGGGCTCCTACAATGAGCAGTTCTTC
CASSLFKGSGGSYNEQFF
>-|TRBD1|TRBV5-1|TRBJ2-7|15
TGCGCCAGCAGCTTAAGGACAGGGGAATTCTACGAGCAGTACTTC
CASSLRTGEFYEQYF
>once|TRBD1|TRBV19|TRBJ2-5|15
TGTGCCAGTACCCGGACAGGGGGAGTTTGGGAGACCCAGTACTTC
CASTRTGGVWETQYF
>once|TRBD2|TRBV30|TRBJ2-3|16
TGTGCCTGGAGCCCCAGACTAGCGGGTCACACAGATACGCAGTATTTT
CAWSPRLAGHTDTQYF
>-|TRBD2|TRBV7-3|TRBJ2-1|15
TGTGCCAGCAGCTCCCTAGCGGGAGGGGGGAATGAGCAGTTCTTC
CASSSLAGGGNEQFF
>-|-|TRBV5-1|TRBJ2-3|14
TGCGCCAGCAGCTTGGGTGCGAGCACAGATACGCAGTATTTT
CASSLGASTDTQYF
>few|-|TRBV18|TRBJ2-2|17
TGTGCCAGCTCAACCCGACAGGCCTCCACGAACACCGGGGAGCTGTTTTTT
CASSTRQASTNTGELFF
>-|TRBD1|TRBV11-1|TRBJ2-1|16
TGTGCCAGCAGCCATTTACAGGGGAAGGGGCGCAATGAGCAGTTCTTC
CASSHLQGKGRNEQFF
>-|-|TRBV27|TRBJ2-7|18
TGTGCCAGCAAATTGATACTTACCCCAAGGGGAACCAACTACGAGCAGTACTTC
CASKLILTPRGTNYEQYF
>few|-|TRBV28|TRBJ1-5|14
TGTGCCAGCTTCACAGGAGTCGGCAATCAGCCCCAGCATTTT
CASFTGVGNQPQHF
>-|TRBD1|TRBV28|TRBJ2-2|15
TGTGCCAGCACCGTAGGGACAGCAAACACCGGGGAGCTGTTTTTT
CASTVGTANTGELFF
>-|TRBD1|TRBV5-1|TRBJ1-1|15
TGCGCCAGCAGCTTAGGGACAGGACTGAACACTGAAGCTTTCTTT
CASSLGTGLNTEAFF
>-|TRBD1|TRBV18|TRBJ1-3|18
TGTGCCAGCTCAAGCCGCACTGGGGGGACAGGCTCTGGAAACACCATATATTTT
CASSSRTGGTGSGNTIYF
>-|TRBD1|TRBV25-1|TRBJ2-7|13
TGTGCCAGCAGTGTAGGGGGCCCCTACGAGCAGTACTTC
CASSVGGPYEQYF
>-|-|TRBV6-1|TRBJ1-1|13
TGTGCCAGCAGTATTGGCTTGAACACTGAAGCTTTCTTT
CASSIGLNTEAFF
>-|-|TRBV4-1|TRBJ2-1|16
TGCGCCAGCAGCCAAGATCCGTCCCTTTCCCGCGGTGAGCAGTTCTTC
CASSQDPSLSRGEQFF
>-|TRBD1|TRBV7-2|TRBJ2-7|15
TGTGCCAGCAGCTTGTTGACAGGGGATTCCTACGAGCAGTACTTC
CASSLLTGDSYEQYF
>-|TRBD1|TRBV11-2|TRBJ1-2|17
TGTGCCAGCAGCCTTTGGGACAGGGGATCGCGGAGCTATGGCTACACCTTC
CASSLWDRGSRSYGYTF
>-|TRBD1|TRBV27|TRBJ2-7|15
TGTGCCAGCAGTGCAAATCCACAGGGGGCAAGTGAGCAGTACTTC
CASSANPQGASEQYF
>-|TRBD2|TRBV18|TRBJ2-7|15
TGTGCCAGCTCACAGGGGACTAGTCGCGGAGGCGAGCAGTACTTC
CASSQGTSRGGEQYF
>once|-|TRBV28|TRBJ2-5|9
TGCCCAACCCCGGGGGCCCAGTACTTC
CPTPGAQYF
>few|-|TRBV30|TRBJ2-1|13
TGTGCCTGGAGTGTACTCTCCCTCGGTGAGCAGTTCTTC
CAWSVLSLGEQFF